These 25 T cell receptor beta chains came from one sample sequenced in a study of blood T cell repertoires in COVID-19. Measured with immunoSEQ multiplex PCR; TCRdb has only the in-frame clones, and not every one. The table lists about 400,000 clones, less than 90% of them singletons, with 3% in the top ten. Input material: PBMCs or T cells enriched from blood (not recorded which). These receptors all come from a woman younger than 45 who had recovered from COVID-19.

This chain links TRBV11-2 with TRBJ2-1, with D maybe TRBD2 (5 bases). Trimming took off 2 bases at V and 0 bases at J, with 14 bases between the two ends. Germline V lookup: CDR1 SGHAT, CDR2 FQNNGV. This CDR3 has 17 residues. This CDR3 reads CASSLITRDISYNEQFF. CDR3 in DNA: TGTGCCAGCAGCTTAATAACCCGGGATATCTCCTACAATGAGCAGTTCTTC.

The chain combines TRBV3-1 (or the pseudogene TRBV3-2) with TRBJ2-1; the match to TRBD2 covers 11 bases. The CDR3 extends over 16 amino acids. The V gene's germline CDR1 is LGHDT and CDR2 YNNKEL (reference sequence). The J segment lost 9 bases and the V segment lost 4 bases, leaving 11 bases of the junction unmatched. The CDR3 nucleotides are TGTGCCAGCAGCCCTAGCGGGGGGAGGCATACAAGTGAGCAGTTCTTC. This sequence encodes CASSPSGGRHTSEQFF.

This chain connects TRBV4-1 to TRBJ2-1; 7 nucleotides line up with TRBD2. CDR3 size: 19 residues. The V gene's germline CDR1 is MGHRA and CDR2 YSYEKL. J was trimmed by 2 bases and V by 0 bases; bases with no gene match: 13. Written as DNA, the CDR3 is TGCGCCAGCAGCCAAGAGCAGATTAGGGCTAGCGGAACCTACAATGAGCAGTTCTTC. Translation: CASSQEQIRASGTYNEQFF.

The CDR3 bases are TGTGCCAGCAGCTTTGACAGGTCCCCCTCCGAGCAGTACTTC. Its protein product is CASSFDRSPSEQYF. V usage is TRBV5-5 and J usage is TRBJ2-7; maybe TRBD1 (6 bases). V was shortened by 2 bases and J by 6 bases, with 15 bases between the two germline ends. This CDR3 spans 14 amino acids. Germline lookup yields CDR1 SGHKS and CDR2 YYEKEE (reference sequence).

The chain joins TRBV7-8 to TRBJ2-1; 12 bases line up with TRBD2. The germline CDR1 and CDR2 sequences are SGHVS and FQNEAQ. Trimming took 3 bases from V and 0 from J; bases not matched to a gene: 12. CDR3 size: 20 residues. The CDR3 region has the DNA TGTGCCAGCAGCTTTGGAATTACTAGCGGGGGGACCCGCTCCTACAATGAGCAGTTCTTC. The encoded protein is CASSFGITSGGTRSYNEQFF.

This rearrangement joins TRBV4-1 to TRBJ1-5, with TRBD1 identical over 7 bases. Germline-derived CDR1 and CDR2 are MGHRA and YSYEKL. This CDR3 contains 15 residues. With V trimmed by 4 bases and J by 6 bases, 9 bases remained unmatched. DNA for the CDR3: TGCGCCAGCAGCCCTCTAGGGGGCGTCGGTCAGCCCCAGCATTTT. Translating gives CASSPLGGVGQPQHF.

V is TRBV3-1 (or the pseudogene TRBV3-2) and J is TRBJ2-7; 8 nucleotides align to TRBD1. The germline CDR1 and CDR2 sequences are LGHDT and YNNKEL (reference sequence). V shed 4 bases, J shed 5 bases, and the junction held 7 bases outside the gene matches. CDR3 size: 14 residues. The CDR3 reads CASSLGTGSHEQYF. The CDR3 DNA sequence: TGTGCCAGCAGCCTAGGGACAGGTTCCCACGAGCAGTACTTC.

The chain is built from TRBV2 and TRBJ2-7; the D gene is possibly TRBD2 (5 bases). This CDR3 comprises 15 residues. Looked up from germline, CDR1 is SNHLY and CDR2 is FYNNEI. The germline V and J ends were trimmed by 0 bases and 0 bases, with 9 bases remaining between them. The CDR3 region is CASSEAPGDSYEQYF. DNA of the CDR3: TGTGCCAGCAGTGAAGCGCCCGGGGACTCCTACGAGCAGTACTTC.

This CDR3 is CASSIARRGRIYEQYF. As DNA, the CDR3 is TGTGCCAGTAGTATAGCACGGAGGGGGCGCATTTACGAGCAGTACTTC. The chain employs TRBV19 and TRBJ2-7; possible D gene TRBD1, 7 bases. The V and J ends lost 1 base and 4 bases respectively, with 17 bases between them. The germline V gene has CDR1 LNHDA and CDR2 SQIVND (reference sequence). This CDR3 comprises 16 residues.

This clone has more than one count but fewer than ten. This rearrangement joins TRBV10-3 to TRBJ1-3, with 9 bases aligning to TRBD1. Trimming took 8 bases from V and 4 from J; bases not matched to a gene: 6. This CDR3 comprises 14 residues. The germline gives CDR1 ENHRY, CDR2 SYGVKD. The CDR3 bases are TGTGCCATCGGCGGGACAGGGCCCGGAAACACCATATATTTT. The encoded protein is CAIGGTGPGNTIYF.

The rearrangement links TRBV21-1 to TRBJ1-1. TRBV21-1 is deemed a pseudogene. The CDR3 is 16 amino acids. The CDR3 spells CASSKAGGVRSTEAFF. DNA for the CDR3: TGTGCCAGCAGCAAAGCCGGGGGGGTTAGGAGCACTGAAGCTTTCTTT.

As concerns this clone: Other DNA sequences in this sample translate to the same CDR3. The CDR3 bases are TGTGCCAGCAGTTACGACAGCAACTATGGCTACACCTTC. As protein: CASSYDSNYGYTF. This rearrangement joins TRBV6-5 to TRBJ1-2; a possible D gene is TRBD1 (5 bases). The CDR3 runs to 13 residues. Germline V gives CDR1 MNHEY, CDR2 SVGAGI. Between the trimmed V and J ends, which lost 2 bases and 2 bases, there was a span of 6 bases.

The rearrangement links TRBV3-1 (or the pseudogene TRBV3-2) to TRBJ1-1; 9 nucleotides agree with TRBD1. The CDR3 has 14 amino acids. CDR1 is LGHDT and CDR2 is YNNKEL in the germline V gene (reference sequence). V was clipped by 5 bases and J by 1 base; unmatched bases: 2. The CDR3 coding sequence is TGTGCCAGCAGCTTACAGGGGGCGAACACTGAAGCTTTCTTT. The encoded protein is CASSLQGANTEAFF.

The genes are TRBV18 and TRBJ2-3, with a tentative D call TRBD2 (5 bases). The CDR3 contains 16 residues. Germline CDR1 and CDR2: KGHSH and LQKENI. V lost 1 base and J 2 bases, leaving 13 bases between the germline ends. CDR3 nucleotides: TGTGCCAGCTCACCACGGGCTAGCAAGATCACAGATACGCAGTATTTT. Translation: CASSPRASKITDTQYF.

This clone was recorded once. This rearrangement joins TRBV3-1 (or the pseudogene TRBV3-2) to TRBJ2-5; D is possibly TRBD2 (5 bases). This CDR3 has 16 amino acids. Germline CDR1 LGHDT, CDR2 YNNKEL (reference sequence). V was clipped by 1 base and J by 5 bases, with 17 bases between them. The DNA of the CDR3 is TGTGCCAGCAGCCAAGGTGTTTTGTCAGGAGGCGAGACCCAGTACTTC. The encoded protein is CASSQGVLSGGETQYF.

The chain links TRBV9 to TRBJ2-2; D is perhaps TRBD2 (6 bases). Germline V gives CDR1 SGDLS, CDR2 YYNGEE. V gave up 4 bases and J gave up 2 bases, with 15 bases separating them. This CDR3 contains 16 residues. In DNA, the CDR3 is TGTGCCAGCAGCCTCGGGGGACTTCCTAACACCGGGGAGCTGTTTTTT. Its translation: CASSLGGLPNTGELFF.

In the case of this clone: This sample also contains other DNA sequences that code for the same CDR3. CDR3 protein: CASSGRGTNTGELFF. In DNA, the CDR3 is TGTGCCAGTAGCGGACGAGGGACGAACACCGGGGAGCTGTTTTTT. The rearrangement uses TRBV19 and TRBJ2-2; D possibly corresponds to TRBD2 (5 bases). V was cut by 6 bases and J by 0 bases, with 11 bases left in between. The germline V gene has CDR1 LNHDA and CDR2 SQIVND (reference sequence). The CDR3 sequence is 15 residues long.

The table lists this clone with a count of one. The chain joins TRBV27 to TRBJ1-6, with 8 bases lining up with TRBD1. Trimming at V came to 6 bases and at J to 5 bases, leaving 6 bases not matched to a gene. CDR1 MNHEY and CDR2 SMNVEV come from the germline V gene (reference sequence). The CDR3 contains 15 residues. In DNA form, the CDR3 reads TGTGCCAGCAGCCAAAGGACAGGGCATAATTCACCCCTCCACTTT. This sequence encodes CASSQRTGHNSPLHF.

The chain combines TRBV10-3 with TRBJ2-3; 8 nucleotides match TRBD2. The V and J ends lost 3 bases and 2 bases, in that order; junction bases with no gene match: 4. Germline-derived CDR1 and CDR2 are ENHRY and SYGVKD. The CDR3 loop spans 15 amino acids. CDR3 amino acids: CAISESAGDTDTQYF. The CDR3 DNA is TGTGCCATCAGTGAATCAGCGGGGGACACAGATACGCAGTATTTT.

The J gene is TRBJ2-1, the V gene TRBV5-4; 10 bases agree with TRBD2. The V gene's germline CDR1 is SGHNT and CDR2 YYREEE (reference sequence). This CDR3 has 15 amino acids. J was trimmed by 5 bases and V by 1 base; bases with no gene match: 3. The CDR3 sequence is CASSLLAGVDNEQFF. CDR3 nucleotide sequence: TGTGCCAGCAGCTTGCTAGCGGGAGTCGACAATGAGCAGTTCTTC.

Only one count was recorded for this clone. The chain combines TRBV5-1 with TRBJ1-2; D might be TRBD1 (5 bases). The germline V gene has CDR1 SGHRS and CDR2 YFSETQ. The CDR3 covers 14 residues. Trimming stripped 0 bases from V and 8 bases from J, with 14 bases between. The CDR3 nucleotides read TGCGCCAGCAGCTTGGGGCAGGACATATCGGGCTACACCTTC. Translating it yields CASSLGQDISGYTF. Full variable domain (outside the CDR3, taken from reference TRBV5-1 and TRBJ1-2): KAGVTQTPRYLIKTRGQQVTLSCSPISGHRSVSWYQQTPGQGLQFLFEYFSETQRNKGNFPGRFSGRQFSNSRSEMNVSTLELGDSALYLCASSLGQDISGYTFGSGTRLTVV.

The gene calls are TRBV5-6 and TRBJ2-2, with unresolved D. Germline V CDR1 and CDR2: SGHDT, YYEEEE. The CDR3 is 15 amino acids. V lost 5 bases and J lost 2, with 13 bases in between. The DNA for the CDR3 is TGTGCCAGCAGATCCGAGTTAAGAAACACCGGGGAGCTGTTTTTT. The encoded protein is CASRSELRNTGELFF.

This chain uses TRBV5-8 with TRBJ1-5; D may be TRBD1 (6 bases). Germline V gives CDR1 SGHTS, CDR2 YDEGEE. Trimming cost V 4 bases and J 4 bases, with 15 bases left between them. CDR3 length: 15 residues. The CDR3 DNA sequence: TGTGCCAGCAGCCCCGGACAGATCGGGAATCAGCCCCAGCATTTT. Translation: CASSPGQIGNQPQHF.

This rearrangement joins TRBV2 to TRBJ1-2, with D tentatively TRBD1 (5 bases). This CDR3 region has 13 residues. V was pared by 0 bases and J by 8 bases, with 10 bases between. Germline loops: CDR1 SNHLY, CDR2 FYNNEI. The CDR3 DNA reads TGTGCCAGCAGTGAAGCTCAGGGCTTGGGCTACACCTTC. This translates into CASSEAQGLGYTF.

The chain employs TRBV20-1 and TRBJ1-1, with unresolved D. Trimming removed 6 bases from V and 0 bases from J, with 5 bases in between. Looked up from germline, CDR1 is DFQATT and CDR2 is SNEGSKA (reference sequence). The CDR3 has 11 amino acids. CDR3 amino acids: CSAFMNTEAFF. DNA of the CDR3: TGCAGTGCCTTTATGAACACTGAAGCTTTCTTT.